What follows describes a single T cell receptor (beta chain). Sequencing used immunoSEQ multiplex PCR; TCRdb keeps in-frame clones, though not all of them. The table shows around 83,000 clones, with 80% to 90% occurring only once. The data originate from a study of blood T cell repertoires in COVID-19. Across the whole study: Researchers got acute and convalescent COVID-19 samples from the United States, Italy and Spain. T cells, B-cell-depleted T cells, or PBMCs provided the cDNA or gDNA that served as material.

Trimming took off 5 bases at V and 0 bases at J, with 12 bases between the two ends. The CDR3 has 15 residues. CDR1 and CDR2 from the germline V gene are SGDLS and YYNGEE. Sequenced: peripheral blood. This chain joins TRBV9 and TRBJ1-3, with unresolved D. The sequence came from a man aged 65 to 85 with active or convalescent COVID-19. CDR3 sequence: CASSPLGLSGNTIYF. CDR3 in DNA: TGTGCCAGCAGTCCCCTGGGCCTCTCTGGAAACACCATATATTTT.